The 14 T cell receptor beta chains listed next were all sequenced from one sample in a study of blood T cells in healthy people across ages. A second about 7 to 11 cycle PCR used barcoded and J-beta primers. In TCRdb, the 5' RACE reads were re-called with MiXCR into one record per CDR3 protein. This table has over 1,500,000 distinct CDR3 sequences, around half appearing once. Sequences were obtained from blood. The receptors here all came from a middle-aged woman in good health.

This clonotype came up a few times. V usage is TRBV7-2 and J usage is TRBJ2-3; the match to TRBD2 covers 12 bases. The V gene end was trimmed by 0 bases and the J gene end by 3 bases; junction bases not matched to a gene: 4. This CDR3 contains 17 residues. Per the germline V gene, CDR1 is SGHTA and CDR2 is FQGNSA. The chain's CDR3 is CASSLAGTSGLTDTQYF. For the CDR3, the DNA is TGTGCCAGCAGCTTAGCGGGGACTAGCGGGTTGACAGATACGCAGTATTTT.

This rearrangement joins TRBV5-1 to TRBJ2-5, with 8 bases matching TRBD2. This CDR3 is 14 amino acids long. CDR1 is SGHRS and CDR2 is YFSETQ in the germline V gene. Germline trimming cut 5 bases from V and 5 bases from J; bases unmatched to any gene: 8. This CDR3 reads CASSYGGALETQYF. CDR3 in DNA: TGCGCCAGCAGTTACGGGGGGGCTTTGGAGACCCAGTACTTC.

The V gene is TRBV7-3, the J gene TRBJ2-4, with unresolved D. The J call is uncertain, as TRBJ2-5 better fits the DNA end. Germline V gene lookup returns CDR1 SGHTA and CDR2 FQGTGA. This CDR3 has 13 residues. CDR3 in DNA: TGTGCCAGCAGCCCCCGACCCCCAGAGACCCAGTACTTC. It codes for CASSPRPPETQYF.

CDR3: CASSLGTTHNEQFF. The CDR3 coding sequence is TGTGCCAGCAGTTTAGGGACGACCCACAATGAGCAGTTCTTC. The chain combines TRBV12-3 or TRBV12-4 with TRBJ2-1, with unresolved D. The CDR3 length is 14 residues. Trimming pared 1 base from V and 5 bases from J, leaving 9 bases between.

The rearrangement joins TRBV28 to TRBJ1-1; D unclear. The ends were cut back, 7 bases at V and 2 bases at J, with 11 bases in the middle. This CDR3 has 13 residues. Looked up from germline, CDR1 is MDHEN and CDR2 is SYDVKM. The CDR3 here is CASITPVNTEAFF. In DNA form, the CDR3 reads TGTGCCAGCATCACACCAGTCAACACTGAAGCTTTCTTT.

The chain combines TRBV6-1 with TRBJ2-3; TRBD2 might be the D (6 bases). Trimming left V 6 bases short and J 1 base short, with 17 bases between. CDR1 MNHNS and CDR2 SASEGT come from the germline V gene. The CDR3 spans 16 residues. CDR3 in DNA: TGTGCCAGCAGGAAGATGGGACCGGGGGGCACAGATACGCAGTATTTT. Amino acid sequence: CASRKMGPGGTDTQYF.

CDR3 sequence reads: CASSLGTLYNEQFF. CDR3 DNA: TGTGCCAGCAGCTTAGGGACGCTCTACAATGAGCAGTTCTTC. V gene TRBV11-2 combines with J gene TRBJ2-1, with D hard to call. CDR1 and CDR2 (germline): SGHAT, FQNNGV. The CDR3 has 14 amino acids. V lost 1 base and J lost 3, with 7 bases in between.

The chain is built from TRBV12-5 and TRBJ2-5; 11 bases are shared with TRBD1. Germline trimming cut 7 bases from V and 5 bases from J; bases unmatched to any gene: 9. The V gene's germline CDR1 is LGHNT and CDR2 FRNRAP. The CDR3 spans 15 residues. The CDR3 sequence: CASAEGTGGLETQYF. The CDR3 nucleotides read TGTGCTAGTGCCGAAGGGACAGGGGGTTTGGAGACCCAGTACTTC.

Only a few counts were recorded for this clonotype. The V gene is TRBV29-1, the J gene TRBJ2-7, with D possibly matching TRBD2 (7 bases). Deletions cut 1 base from V and 6 bases from J, with 10 bases between. CDR3 size: 12 residues. Germline V gene data show CDR1 as SQVTM and CDR2 as ANQGSEA. In DNA form, the CDR3 reads TGCAGCGTTGAAGGGAGGGGGGGCGAGCAGTACTTC. This codes for CSVEGRGGEQYF.

The rearrangement uses TRBV5-1 and TRBJ2-7, with 11 bases that match TRBD1. The CDR3 has 15 amino acids. V lost 4 bases to trimming and J lost 5 bases; unmatched junction nucleotides: 8. CDR1 is SGHRS and CDR2 is YFSETQ in the germline V gene. CDR3 nucleotide sequence: TGCGCCAGCAGCGGGGGGACAGGGGGTACTCACGAGCAGTACTTC. The encoded protein is CASSGGTGGTHEQYF.

This clonotype appeared a few times. The chain is built from TRBV29-1 and TRBJ1-4; D is perhaps TRBD1 (5 bases). Germline V CDR1 and CDR2: SQVTM, ANQGSEA. The CDR3 consists of 15 residues. Trimming shortened V by 5 bases and J by 2 bases, and 15 bases separated the two germline ends. The CDR3 here is CSVRGGLGTNEKLFF. For the CDR3, the DNA is TGCAGCGTTAGGGGTGGCCTGGGGACTAATGAAAAACTGTTTTTT.

The V call is TRBV20-1, the J call TRBJ2-2; the D is unclear. The V end lost 2 bases, the J end lost 7 bases, and 11 bases lay between the germline ends. Germline lookup yields CDR1 DFQATT and CDR2 SNEGSKA (reference sequence). The CDR3 loop spans 13 amino acids. DNA of the CDR3: TGCAGTGCTAGACCCCCGGTTGGCGGGGAGCTGTTTTTT. Translating it yields CSARPPVGGELFF.

The table lists this clonotype with a few counts. The rearrangement links TRBV20-1 to TRBJ2-4, with TRBD2 identical over 8 bases. V gave up 1 base and J gave up 1 base; unmatched junction bases: 6. Germline V gene sequence: CDR1 DFQATT, CDR2 SNEGSKA (reference sequence). The CDR3 loop spans 16 amino acids. CDR3 protein: CSARGREGSAKNIQYF. Here the CDR3 DNA reads TGCAGTGCTAGAGGACGGGAGGGCAGTGCCAAAAACATTCAGTACTTC.

This chain joins TRBV24-1 and TRBJ2-3, with 7 bases lining up with TRBD1. This CDR3 has 16 amino acids. Germline V gene data show CDR1 as KGHDR and CDR2 as SFDVKD. Trimming at V came to 7 bases and at J to 1 base, leaving 10 bases not matched to a gene. DNA for the CDR3: TGTGCCACCAGCGCCGCGACAGGGTCGGGCACAGATACGCAGTATTTT. Translating it yields CATSAATGSGTDTQYF.